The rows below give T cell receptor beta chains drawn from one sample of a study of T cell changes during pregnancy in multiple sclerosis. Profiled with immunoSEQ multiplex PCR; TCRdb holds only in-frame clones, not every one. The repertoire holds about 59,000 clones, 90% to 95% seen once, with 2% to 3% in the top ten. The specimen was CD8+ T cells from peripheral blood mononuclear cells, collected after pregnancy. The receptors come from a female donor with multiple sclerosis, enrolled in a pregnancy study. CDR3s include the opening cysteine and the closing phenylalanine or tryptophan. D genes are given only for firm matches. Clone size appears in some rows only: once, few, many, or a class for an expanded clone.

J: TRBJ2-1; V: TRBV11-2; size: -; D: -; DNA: TGTGCCAGCAGGAACCCTAACGAAGGGGATGAGCAGTTCTTC; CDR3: CASRNPNEGDEQFF
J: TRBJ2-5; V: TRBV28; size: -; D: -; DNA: TGTGCCACCAAACTCCCGAATAAAGAGACCCAGTACTTC; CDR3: CATKLPNKETQYF
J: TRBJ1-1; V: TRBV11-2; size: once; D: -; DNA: TGTGCCAGCAGCCCCTCCCCCCGGGGATTTGAAGCTTTCTTT; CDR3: CASSPSPRGFEAFF
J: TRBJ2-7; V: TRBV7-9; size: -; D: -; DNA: TGTGCCGTCCGGGGGAGCGAGCAGTACTTC; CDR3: CAVRGSEQYF
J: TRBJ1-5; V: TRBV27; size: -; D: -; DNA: TGTGCCAGCAGCCTCAGGGGTAATCAGCCCCAGCATTTT; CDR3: CASSLRGNQPQHF
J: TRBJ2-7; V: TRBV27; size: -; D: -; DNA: TGTGCCAGCAGTTTTATGGGGGGAGAGCAGTACTTC; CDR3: CASSFMGGEQYF
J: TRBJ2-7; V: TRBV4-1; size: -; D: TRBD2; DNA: TGCGCCAGCAGCCAAATCGTGTCTAGCGGCTACGAGCAGTACTTC; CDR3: CASSQIVSSGYEQYF
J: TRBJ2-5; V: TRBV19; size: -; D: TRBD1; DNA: TGTGCCAGTAGTCTCTGGGGACAGGAAGGTTCCCAGTACTTC; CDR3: CASSLWGQEGSQYF
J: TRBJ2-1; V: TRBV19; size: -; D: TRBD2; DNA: TGTGCCAGTAGTACTAGCGGGAGGGCCATAGATGAGCAGTTCTTC; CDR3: CASSTSGRAIDEQFF
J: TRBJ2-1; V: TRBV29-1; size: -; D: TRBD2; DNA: TGCAGCGTTGTAGGACTAGAAGCCTACAATGAGCAGTTCTTC; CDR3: CSVVGLEAYNEQFF
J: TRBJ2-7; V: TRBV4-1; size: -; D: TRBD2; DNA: TGCGCCAGCAGCCAAGCCCCGGGAGGCTACGAGCAGTACTTC; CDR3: CASSQAPGGYEQYF
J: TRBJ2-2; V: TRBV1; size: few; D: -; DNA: TGCACCAGCAGCCATTCTAGTTCCTCCGGGGAGCTGTTTTTT; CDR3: CTSSHSSSSGELFF
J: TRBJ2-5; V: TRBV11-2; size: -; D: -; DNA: TGTGCCAGCAGCCCCCGCCCGCGGGAGACCCAGTACTTC; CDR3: CASSPRPRETQYF
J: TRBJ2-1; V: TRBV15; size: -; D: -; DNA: TGTGCCACCAGCAGGAACAGACTACGAGATGAGCAGTTCTTC; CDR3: CATSRNRLRDEQFF
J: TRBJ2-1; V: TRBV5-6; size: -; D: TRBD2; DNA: TGTGCCAGCAGCTTGCTTAGCGGGAGAAGCGATGAGCAGTTCTTC; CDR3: CASSLLSGRSDEQFF
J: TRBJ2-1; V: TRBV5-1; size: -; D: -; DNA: TGCGCCAGCAGCTTGGATGGCGGCACCTACAATGAGCAGTTCTTC; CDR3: CASSLDGGTYNEQFF
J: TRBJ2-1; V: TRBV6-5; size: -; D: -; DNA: TGTGCCAGCAGTTACTCGAGATGGAGCTCCTACAATGAGCAGTTCTTC; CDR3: CASSYSRWSSYNEQFF
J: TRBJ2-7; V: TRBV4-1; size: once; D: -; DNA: TGCGCCAGCAGCCAAGAGCCCCTAATTAGCTCCTACGAGCAGTACTTC; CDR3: CASSQEPLISSYEQYF
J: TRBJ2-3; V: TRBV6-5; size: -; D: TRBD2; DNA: TGTGCCAGCAGTTTGACTAGCGGGAGCTCAGATACGCAGTATTTT; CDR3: CASSLTSGSSDTQYF
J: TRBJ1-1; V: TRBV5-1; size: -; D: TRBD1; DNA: TGCGCCAGCAGCCCCAGGGGGCGCGTGGACACTGAAGCTTTCTTT; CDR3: CASSPRGRVDTEAFF
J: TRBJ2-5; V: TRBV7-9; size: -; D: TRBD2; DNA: TGTGCCAGCAGCTTAGGTGCGGGACTAGCGGGAGTTAACTTC; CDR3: CASSLGAGLAGVNF
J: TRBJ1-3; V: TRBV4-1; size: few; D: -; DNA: TGCGCCAGCAGCCAAGTAGCAGGAAACACCATATATTTT; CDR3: CASSQVAGNTIYF
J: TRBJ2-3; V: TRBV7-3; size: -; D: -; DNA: TGTGCCAGCAGCTTAATAGGGGCAGATACGCAGTATTTT; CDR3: CASSLIGADTQYF
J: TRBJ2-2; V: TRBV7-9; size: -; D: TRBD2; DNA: TGTGCCAGCAGCTTAAGGCTAGCGGGACCGAACACCGGGGAGCTGTTTTTT; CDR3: CASSLRLAGPNTGELFF
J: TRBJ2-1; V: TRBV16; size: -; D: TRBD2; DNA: TGTGCCAGCAGCCAATCGGGAATAGCGGGAGGTAGGGATGAGCAGTTCTTC; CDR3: CASSQSGIAGGRDEQFF
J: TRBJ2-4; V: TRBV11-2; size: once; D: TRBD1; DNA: TGTGCCAGCCTCTCAGGGGGCGCAACCAAAAACATTCAGTACTTC; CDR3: CASLSGGATKNIQYF
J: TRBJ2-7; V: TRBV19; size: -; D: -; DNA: TGTGCCAGTAGTAAAGGGGAAGGTACGATTCGAGGGACATATCCCTACGAGCAGTACTTC; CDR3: CASSKGEGTIRGTYPYEQYF